Listed here are 4 T cell receptor beta chains from one sample, sequenced in a study of T cells after yellow fever vaccination. TCRdb recomputed calls from the 5' RACE reads with MiXCR, one row per CDR3 protein. The sample includes a few hundred thousand distinct CDR3 sequences, approximately 6.7% seen only once; the top ten take 1% to 1.2%. The sequenced sample was CD4+ T cells sorted from PBMCs, obtained on the day of the yellow fever booster vaccination. Every receptor here comes from a young man who received the YFV17D yellow fever vaccine.

This clonotype has more than one count but fewer than ten. V and J are TRBV4-1 and TRBJ1-5; D might be TRBD1 (6 bases). CDR3 length equals 14 residues. V was clipped by 4 bases and J by 5 bases, with 12 bases between them. Per germline, CDR1 MGHRA and CDR2 YSYEKL. The CDR3 nucleotides are TGCGCCAGCAGCCTAACAGGGCCGCATCAGCCCCAGCATTTT. Its translation is CASSLTGPHQPQHF.

This clonotype was picked up many times. The CDR3 sequence: CAISEVTAATQYF. In DNA form, the CDR3 reads TGTGCCATCAGTGAGGTTACAGCGGCTACGCAGTATTTT. The chain is built from TRBV10-3 and TRBJ2-3, with D possibly matching TRBD2 (5 bases). Germline assignment: CDR1 ENHRY and CDR2 SYGVKD. V lost 2 bases and J 8 bases, leaving 11 bases between the germline ends. The CDR3 covers 13 residues.

At least ten counts were recorded for this clonotype. This chain links TRBV3-1 with TRBJ2-5, with D hard to call. Germline V gene lookup returns CDR1 LGHDT and CDR2 YNNKEL (reference sequence). V dropped 2 bases and J dropped 0 bases, with 10 bases sitting between them. The CDR3 is 15 amino acids. In DNA form, the CDR3 reads TGTGCCAGCAGCCAAACTCGTGCGAACCAAGAGACCCAGTACTTC. This translates into CASSQTRANQETQYF.

This clonotype has at least ten counts. The chain recombines TRBV28 with TRBJ2-3; possible D gene TRBD2, 6 bases. Germline V gives CDR1 MDHEN, CDR2 SYDVKM. V lost 6 bases and J 4 bases, leaving 11 bases between the germline ends. The CDR3 runs 13 residues. The CDR3 reads CASRDGSSDTQYF. CDR3 DNA: TGTGCCAGCAGGGACGGGAGTTCAGATACGCAGTATTTT. The full variable domain, completed using reference TRBV28 and TRBJ2-3, is DVKVTQSSRYLVKRTGEKVFLECVQDMDHENMFWYRQDPGLGLRLIYFSYDVKMKEKGDIPEGYSVSREKKERFSLILESASTNQTSMYLCASRDGSSDTQYFGPGTRLTVL.